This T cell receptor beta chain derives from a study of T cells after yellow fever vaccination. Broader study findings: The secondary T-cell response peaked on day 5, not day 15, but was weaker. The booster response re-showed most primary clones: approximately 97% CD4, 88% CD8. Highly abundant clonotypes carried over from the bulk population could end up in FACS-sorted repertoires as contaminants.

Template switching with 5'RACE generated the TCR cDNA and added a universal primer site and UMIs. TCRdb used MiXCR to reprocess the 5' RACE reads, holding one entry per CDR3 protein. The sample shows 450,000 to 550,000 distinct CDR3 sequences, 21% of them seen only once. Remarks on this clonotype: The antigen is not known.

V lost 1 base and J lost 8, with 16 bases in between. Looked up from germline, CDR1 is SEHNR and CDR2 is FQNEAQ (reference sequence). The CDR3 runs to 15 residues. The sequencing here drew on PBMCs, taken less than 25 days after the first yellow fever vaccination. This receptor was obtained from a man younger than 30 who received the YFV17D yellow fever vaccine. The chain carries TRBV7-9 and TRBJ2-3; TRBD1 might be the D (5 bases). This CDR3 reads CASSLEGAWKGTQYF. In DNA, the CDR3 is TGTGCCAGCAGCTTAGAAGGGGCTTGGAAGGGTACGCAGTATTTT.